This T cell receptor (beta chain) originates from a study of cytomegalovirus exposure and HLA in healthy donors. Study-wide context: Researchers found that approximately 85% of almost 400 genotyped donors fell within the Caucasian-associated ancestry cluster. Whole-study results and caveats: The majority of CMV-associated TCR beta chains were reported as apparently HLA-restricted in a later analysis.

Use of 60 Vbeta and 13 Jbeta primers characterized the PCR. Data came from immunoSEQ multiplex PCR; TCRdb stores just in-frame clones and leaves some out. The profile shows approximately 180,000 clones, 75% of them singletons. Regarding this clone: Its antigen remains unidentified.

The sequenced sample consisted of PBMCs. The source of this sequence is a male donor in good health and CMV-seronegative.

The CDR3 coding sequence is TGTGCCTGGATTAGAGGGGGGGGCGTTTCTGGGGCCAACGTCCTGACTTTC. It is translated as CAWIRGGGVSGANVLTF. The rearrangement links TRBV30 to TRBJ2-6, with TRBD2 as a possible D gene (7 bases). Germline V gives CDR1 GTSNPN, CDR2 SVGIG (reference sequence). The CDR3 is 17 amino acids. The germline V and J ends were trimmed by 4 bases and 1 base, with 17 bases remaining between them.